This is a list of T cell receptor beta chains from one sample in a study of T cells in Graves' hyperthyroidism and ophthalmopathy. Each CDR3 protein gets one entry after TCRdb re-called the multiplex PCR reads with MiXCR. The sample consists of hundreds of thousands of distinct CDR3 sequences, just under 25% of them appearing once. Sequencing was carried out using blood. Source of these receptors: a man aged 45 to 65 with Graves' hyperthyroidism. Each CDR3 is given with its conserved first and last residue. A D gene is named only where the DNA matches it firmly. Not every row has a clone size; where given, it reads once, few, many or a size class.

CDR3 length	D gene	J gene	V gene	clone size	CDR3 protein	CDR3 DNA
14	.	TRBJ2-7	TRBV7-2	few	CASSSQRFSYEQYF	TGTGCCAGCAGCTCCCAGCGGTTCTCCTACGAGCAGTACTTC
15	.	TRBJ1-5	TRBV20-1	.	CSARGGVRGNQPQHF	TGCAGTGCTAGAGGAGGAGTAAGAGGGAATCAGCCCCAGCATTTT
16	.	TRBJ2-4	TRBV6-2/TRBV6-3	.	CASSRETTLAKNIQYF	TGTGCCAGCAGTAGGGAGACGACCCTAGCCAAAAACATTCAGTACTTC
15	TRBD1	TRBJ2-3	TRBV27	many	CASLRTGRGVDTQYF	TGTGCCAGCCTCAGGACAGGACGAGGAGTGGATACGCAGTATTTT
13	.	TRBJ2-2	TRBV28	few	CASISLAAGELFF	TGTGCCAGCATCTCCCTAGCTGCCGGGGAGCTGTTTTTT
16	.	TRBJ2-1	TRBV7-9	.	CASSLDIRASGNEQFF	TGTGCCAGCAGCTTAGATATCCGGGCCTCGGGCAATGAGCAGTTCTTC
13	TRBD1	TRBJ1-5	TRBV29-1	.	CSVVTGGLQPQHF	TGCAGCGTTGTGACAGGGGGCCTTCAGCCCCAGCATTTT
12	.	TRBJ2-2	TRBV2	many	CASTRDTGELFF	TGTGCCTCCACCAGGGACACCGGGGAGCTGTTTTTT
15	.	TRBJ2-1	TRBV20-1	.	CSARDPEFTFYEQFF	TGCAGTGCTAGAGATCCGGAGTTCACATTTTATGAGCAGTTCTTC
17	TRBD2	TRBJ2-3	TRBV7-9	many	CASSWPGTSASTDTQYF	TGTGCCAGCAGCTGGCCCGGGACTAGCGCCTCCACAGATACGCAGTATTTT
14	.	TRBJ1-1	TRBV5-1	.	CASSLANPNTEAFF	TGCGCCAGCAGCTTGGCCAATCCGAACACTGAAGCTTTCTTT
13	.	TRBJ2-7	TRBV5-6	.	CASSVGPSYEQYF	TGTGCCAGCAGCGTCGGGCCCTCCTACGAACAGTACTTC
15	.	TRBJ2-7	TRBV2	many	CASKREQAFEHEQYF	TGTGCCAGCAAGAGGGAACAGGCGTTTGAACACGAGCAGTACTTC
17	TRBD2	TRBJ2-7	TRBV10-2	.	CASSVSVTGTSSYEQYF	TGCGCCAGCAGTGTCTCAGTCACCGGGACTAGTTCCTACGAGCAGTACTTC
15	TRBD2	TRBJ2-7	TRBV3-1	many	CASSRRGSFSYEQYF	TGTGCCAGCAGCCGTCGCGGGAGTTTCTCCTACGAGCAGTACTTC
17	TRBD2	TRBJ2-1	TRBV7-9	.	CASSLGLAGEVDNEQFF	TGTGCCAGCAGCTTAGGGCTAGCGGGAGAGGTCGACAATGAGCAGTTCTTC
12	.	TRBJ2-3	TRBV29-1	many	CSTRDPTDTQYF	TGCAGCACCCGGGACCCGACAGATACGCAGTATTTT
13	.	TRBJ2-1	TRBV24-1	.	CATSDPTNNEQFF	TGTGCCACCAGTGATCCGACGAACAATGAGCAGTTCTTC
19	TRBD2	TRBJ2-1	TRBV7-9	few	CASSSRLREVREELNEQFF	TGTGCCAGCAGCTCGCGTTTGCGGGAGGTTCGCGAAGAGCTGAATGAGCAGTTCTTC
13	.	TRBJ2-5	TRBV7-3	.	CASSLSEAETQYF	TGTGCCAGCAGCTTAAGCGAGGCAGAGACCCAGTACTTC
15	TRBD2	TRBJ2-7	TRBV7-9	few	CASSRISGRAGEQYF	TGTGCCAGCAGCCGAATTAGCGGGAGGGCCGGGGAGCAGTACTTC
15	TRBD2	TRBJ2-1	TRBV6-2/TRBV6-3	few	CASRVAGTSMNEQFF	TGTGCCAGCAGAGTCGCCGGGACTAGCATGAATGAGCAGTTCTTC
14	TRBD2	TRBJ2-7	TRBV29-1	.	CSVLGLAGSGEQYF	TGCAGCGTCCTGGGACTAGCGGGATCAGGAGAGCAGTACTTC
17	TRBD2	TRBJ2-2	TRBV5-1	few	CASSLVGLATNTGELFF	TGCGCCAGCAGCTTGGTGGGACTAGCGACGAACACCGGGGAGCTGTTTTTT
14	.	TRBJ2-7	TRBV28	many	CASSRQAPRYEQYF	TGTGCCAGCAGTAGACAGGCACCCCGATACGAGCAGTACTTC
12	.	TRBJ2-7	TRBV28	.	CASSPNRVVQYF	TGTGCCAGCAGTCCGAACAGGGTCGTGCAGTACTTC
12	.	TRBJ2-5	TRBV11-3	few	CASEQNQETQYF	TGTGCCAGTGAACAGAATCAAGAGACCCAGTACTTC
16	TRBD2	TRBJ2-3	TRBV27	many	CASSTPGTSGTDTQYF	TGTGCCAGCAGTACCCCCGGGACTAGCGGGACAGATACGCAGTATTTT
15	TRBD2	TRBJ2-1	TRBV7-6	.	CASSTGLAGYNEQFF	TGTGCCAGCAGCACCGGACTAGCGGGGTACAATGAGCAGTTCTTC
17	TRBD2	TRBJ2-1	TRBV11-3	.	CASSFGTSGRVGNEQFF	TGTGCCAGCAGCTTCGGGACTAGCGGGAGAGTGGGCAATGAGCAGTTCTTC
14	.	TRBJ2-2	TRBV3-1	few	CASSWGSNTGELFF	TGTGCCAGCAGTTGGGGATCAAACACCGGGGAGCTGTTTTTT
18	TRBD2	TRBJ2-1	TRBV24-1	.	CATSDLALAGEPYNEQFF	TGTGCCACCAGTGATTTGGCACTAGCGGGAGAGCCATACAATGAGCAGTTCTTC
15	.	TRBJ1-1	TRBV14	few	CASSQVGGKYTEAFF	TGTGCCAGCAGCCAAGTGGGGGGGAAGTACACTGAAGCTTTCTTT
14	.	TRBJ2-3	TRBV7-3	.	CASSPHSGTDTQYF	TGCGCCAGCAGCCCACATAGCGGCACAGATACGCAGTATTTT
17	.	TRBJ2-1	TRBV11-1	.	CASSSLPLGSSYNEQFF	TGTGCCAGCAGCTCCCTTCCCTTGGGGAGCTCCTACAATGAGCAGTTCTTC
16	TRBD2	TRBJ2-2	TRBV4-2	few	CASSRTSGTGTGELFF	TGTGCCAGCAGCCGTACTAGCGGGACCGGCACCGGGGAGCTGTTTTTT
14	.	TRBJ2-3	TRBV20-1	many	CSASPTAYTDTQYF	TGCAGTGCTAGTCCTACCGCCTACACAGATACGCAGTATTTT
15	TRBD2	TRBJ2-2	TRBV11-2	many	CASSFEVAGSGELFF	TGTGCCAGCAGCTTCGAGGTAGCGGGGTCCGGGGAGCTGTTTTTT
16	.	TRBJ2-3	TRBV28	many	CASSISGPLRPDTQYF	TGTGCCAGCAGTATATCCGGGCCCTTGAGACCAGATACGCAGTATTTT
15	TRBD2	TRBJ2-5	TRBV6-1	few	CASSIGLAVQETQYF	TGTGCCAGCAGTATCGGACTAGCGGTCCAAGAGACCCAGTACTTC
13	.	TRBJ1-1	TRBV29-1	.	CSVEPQGNTEAFF	TGCAGCGTCGAACCACAGGGAAATACTGAAGCTTTCTTT
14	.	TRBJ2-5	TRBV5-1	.	CASSPEDPRETQYF	TGCGCCAGCAGCCCCGAGGATCCGCGGGAGACCCAGTACTTC
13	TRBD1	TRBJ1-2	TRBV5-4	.	CASRGQGLLGYTF	TGTGCCAGCAGGGGACAGGGTCTTTTAGGCTACACCTTC
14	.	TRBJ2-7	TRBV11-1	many	CASSFAGPAYEQYF	TGTGCCAGCAGCTTCGCGGGGCCAGCCTACGAGCAGTACTTC
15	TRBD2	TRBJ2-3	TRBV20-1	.	CSASGLAGGTDTQYF	TGCAGTGCTAGTGGTCTAGCGGGAGGCACAGATACGCAGTATTTT
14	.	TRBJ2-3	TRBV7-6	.	CASSLGASEDTQYF	TGTGCCAGCAGCTTAGGGGCTAGCGAAGATACGCAGTATTTT